Presented here are 31 T cell receptor beta chains from one specimen sequenced in a study of neurological immune-mediated disorders. One entry per CDR3 protein, called by TCRdb with MiXCR from the 5' RACE reads. The data show roughly 80,000 distinct CDR3 sequences, 10% to 13% seen once. Sequencing input: PBMCs. The receptors shown here come from a man aged 35-49 years in good health.

In this sample, this clonotype turned up many times. The rearrangement joins TRBV2 to TRBJ2-2, with TRBD2 matching 7 bases. This CDR3 contains 13 residues. With V trimmed by 6 bases and J by 7 bases, 5 bases remained unmatched. Germline V gene sequence: CDR1 SNHLY, CDR2 FYNNEI. The CDR3 region is CASSLGLLGELFF. The CDR3 nucleotides read TGTGCCAGCAGCCTGGGACTACTCGGGGAGCTGTTTTTT.

There are many counts of this clonotype. The V and J genes are TRBV7-3 and TRBJ2-2; D is uncertain. The CDR3 extends over 14 amino acids. V lost 3 bases, J lost 6 bases, and 11 bases lay in between. Germline-derived CDR1 and CDR2 are SGHTA and FQGTGA. The CDR3 loop is CASSLWGRAGELFF. CDR3 sequence (DNA): TGTGCCAGCAGCTTGTGGGGTCGAGCCGGGGAGCTGTTTTTT.

This clonotype has at least ten counts. This sequence joins TRBV6-5 and TRBJ2-1; D not certain. Deletions cut 4 bases from V and 0 bases from J, with 13 bases between. Germline V gene lookup returns CDR1 MNHEY and CDR2 SVGAGI. CDR3 size: 16 residues. CDR3 nucleotide sequence: TGTGCCAGCAGTTTAAACCGGGCCCTCTCCTACAATGAGCAGTTCTTC. It specifies CASSLNRALSYNEQFF.

This clonotype has ten or more counts. V is TRBV4-2 and J is TRBJ2-1; 10 bases match TRBD2. V gave up 0 bases and J gave up 5 bases; unmatched junction bases: 4. This CDR3 spans 16 amino acids. Germline assignment: CDR1 LGHNA and CDR2 YNFKEQ. CDR3 bases: TGTGCCAGCAGCCAAGAACGGACTAGCGGCCACAATGAGCAGTTCTTC. It yields the protein CASSQERTSGHNEQFF.

This clonotype was seen ten or more times. This chain links TRBV5-1 with TRBJ2-7; D might be TRBD1 (5 bases). Germline V gene lookup returns CDR1 SGHRS and CDR2 YFSETQ. The CDR3 runs 17 residues. V lost 0 bases and J lost 6, with 22 bases in between. CDR3 nucleotides: TGCGCCAGCAGCTTGGGCGACGTGGGCCGCAGGGTTGGCGAGCAGTACTTC. It translates to CASSLGDVGRRVGEQYF.

This clonotype was counted ten times or more. The V call is TRBV3-1, the J call TRBJ2-2, with D uncertain. The CDR3 sequence is 16 residues long. Trimming left V 3 bases short and J 1 base short, with 12 bases between. In germline, CDR1 is LGHDT, CDR2 YNNKEL (reference sequence). CDR3 amino acids: CASSHALTQNTGELFF. In nucleotides, the CDR3 is TGTGCCAGCAGCCACGCTTTGACTCAGAACACCGGGGAGCTGTTTTTT.

Ten or more counts support this clonotype. The chain links TRBV9 to TRBJ2-1; TRBD2 aligns across 10 bases. The germline CDR1 and CDR2 sequences are SGDLS and YYNGEE. The CDR3 extends over 18 amino acids. V shed 4 bases and J 3 bases; nucleotides not matched to a gene: 13. DNA for the CDR3: TGTGCCAGCAGCACGCCCGTAACCGGGACTAGCGACTACAATGAGCAGTTCTTC. Its translation: CASSTPVTGTSDYNEQFF.

At least ten counts were recorded for this clonotype. CDR3 amino acids: CSARDMGLTTDRSSYNEQFF. CDR3 sequence (DNA): TGCAGTGCTAGAGATATGGGACTAACAACCGACCGGAGCTCCTACAATGAGCAGTTCTTC. The V call is TRBV20-1, the J call TRBJ2-1, with TRBD2 matching over 7 bases. The V gene's germline CDR1 is DFQATT and CDR2 SNEGSKA (reference sequence). This CDR3 spans 20 amino acids. The trim removed 0 bases at V and 0 bases at J, leaving 17 bases unmatched.

This clonotype occurred many times. The chain is built from TRBV20-1 and TRBJ2-3; 11 positions agree with TRBD2. CDR3 size: 19 residues. CDR1 and CDR2 (germline): DFQATT, SNEGSKA (reference sequence). Trimming took 0 bases from V and 4 from J; bases not matched to a gene: 15. CDR3 nucleotide sequence: TGCAGTGCTAGAGATATGGCTAGCGGGAGGTCGTATAGTGCAGATACGCAGTATTTT. Translating it yields CSARDMASGRSYSADTQYF.

This clonotype was counted many times. This chain connects TRBV5-1 to TRBJ2-5, with 8 bases matching TRBD1. Germline V CDR1 and CDR2: SGHRS, YFSETQ. V was clipped by 9 bases and J by 5 bases; unmatched bases: 12. The CDR3 is 14 amino acids. CDR3 DNA sequence: TGCGCCACTAGAGAACGGACAGGGACCGAGACCCAGTACTTC. Its protein is CATRERTGTETQYF.

This clonotype appeared many times. The chain joins TRBV29-1 to TRBJ1-1; D may be TRBD1 (6 bases). The CDR3 consists of 14 residues. V lost 5 bases and J lost 4, with 17 bases in between. Germline lookup yields CDR1 SQVTM and CDR2 ANQGSEA. The CDR3 protein is CSVLGGFGSTEAFF. The CDR3, as DNA: TGCAGCGTTTTAGGGGGGTTTGGGTCCACTGAAGCTTTCTTT.

This clonotype has ten or more counts. The gene calls are TRBV5-1 and TRBJ2-5, with 9 bases matching TRBD2. Per the germline V gene, CDR1 is SGHRS and CDR2 is YFSETQ. J lost 2 bases, V lost 3 bases, and 8 bases had no gene match. There are 16 residues in the CDR3. Here the CDR3 reads CASSSRGGENQETQYF. The CDR3 region has the DNA TGCGCCAGCAGCTCGCGGGGGGGCGAAAATCAAGAGACCCAGTACTTC.

This clonotype appeared many times. The V call is TRBV5-1, the J call TRBJ2-3, with TRBD1 matching over 11 bases. This CDR3 is 16 amino acids long. Looked up from germline, CDR1 is SGHRS and CDR2 is YFSETQ. The trim removed 1 base at V and 7 bases at J, leaving 8 bases unmatched. As DNA, the CDR3 is TGCGCCAGCAGCTTGTTAACGGGACAGGGGGATTATACGCAGTATTTT. It specifies CASSLLTGQGDYTQYF. The full variable domain, in which reference TRBV5-1 and TRBJ2-3 provide the parts outside the CDR3, is KAGVTQTPRYLIKTRGQQVTLSCSPISGHRSVSWYQQTPGQGLQFLFEYFSETQRNKGNFPGRFSGRQFSNSRSEMNVSTLELGDSALYLCASSLLTGQGDYTQYFGPGTRLTVL.

This clonotype was detected ten times or more. This chain's CDR3 is CASSLGLAGTAADTQYF. The CDR3 bases are TGTGCCAGCAGCTTGGGCCTAGCGGGAACAGCAGCAGATACGCAGTATTTT. The chain is built from TRBV5-5 and TRBJ2-3; 9 nucleotides line up with TRBD2. Trimming at V came to 0 bases and at J to 4 bases, leaving 9 bases not matched to a gene. CDR3 length: 17 amino acids. Germline V gene data show CDR1 as SGHKS and CDR2 as YYEKEE (reference sequence).

This clonotype appeared a single time. Sequence at one end of the junction differs from germline and may be a read error. V is TRBV20-1 and J is TRBJ2-5, with 9 bases aligning to TRBD2. From germline, CDR1 is DFQATT and CDR2 SNEGSKA (reference sequence). The CDR3 extends over 16 amino acids. This chain's CDR3 is CSALGLAGVKGKTQYF. CDR3 DNA: TGTAGTGCTTTGGGACTAGCAGGGGTCAAGGGGAAGACCCAGTACTTC.

This clonotype appeared many times. V gene TRBV7-9 combines with J gene TRBJ2-7; D is undetermined. Trimming stripped 5 bases from V and 0 bases from J, with 8 bases between. Germline values: CDR1 SEHNR, CDR2 FQNEAQ (reference sequence). CDR3 length: 13 amino acids. CDR3 DNA sequence: TGTGCCAGCAGCCCCGTAAGCTCCTACGAGCAGTACTTC. As protein: CASSPVSSYEQYF.

In its sample, this clonotype was seen many times. The chain has TRBV27 and TRBJ2-2; 7 bases align to TRBD1. Germline V gene lookup returns CDR1 MNHEY and CDR2 SMNVEV (reference sequence). V was clipped by 0 bases and J by 0 bases; unmatched bases: 7. The length of the CDR3 is 18 residues. The CDR3 DNA sequence: TGTGCCAGCAGTTTATCGATTAGGGACAGCACGAACACCGGGGAGCTGTTTTTT. This gives the protein CASSLSIRDSTNTGELFF.

This clonotype was observed many times. V usage is TRBV20-1 and J usage is TRBJ2-7, with TRBD2 matching over 7 bases. The V gene end was trimmed by 3 bases and the J gene end by 2 bases; junction bases not matched to a gene: 10. This CDR3 is built from 15 residues. The germline V gene has CDR1 DFQATT and CDR2 SNEGSKA (reference sequence). The CDR3 is CSASIRLAAAYEQYF. The CDR3 coding sequence is TGCAGTGCTAGTATTCGCCTAGCGGCAGCCTACGAGCAGTACTTC.

This clonotype was detected ten times or more. V is TRBV28 and J is TRBJ2-7, with 8 positions matching TRBD1. With 6 bases clipped from V and 1 base from J, the junction kept 8 bases outside the gene matches. This CDR3 is 15 amino acids long. The V gene's germline CDR1 is MDHEN and CDR2 SYDVKM. The CDR3 protein is CASSPYGTGSYEQYF. The CDR3 DNA reads TGTGCCAGCAGCCCCTACGGGACAGGATCCTACGAGCAGTACTTC.

This clonotype was recorded many times. The CDR3 DNA follows: TGCGCCAGCAACATTGACCCGAACACTGAAGCTTTCTTT. It specifies CASNIDPNTEAFF. V is TRBV5-1 and J is TRBJ1-1; D is undetermined. The CDR3 spans 13 residues. Germline V lookup: CDR1 SGHRS, CDR2 YFSETQ. Trimming took off 6 bases at V and 1 base at J, with 10 bases between the two ends.

This clonotype came up many times. The chain joins TRBV6-6 to TRBJ2-2, with D unclear. Germline assignment: CDR1 MNHNY and CDR2 SVGAGI (reference sequence). The CDR3 spans 11 residues. The V end lost 5 bases, the J end lost 5 bases, and 3 bases lay between the germline ends. CDR3 nucleotide sequence: TGTGCCAGCAGTGGAACCGGGGAGCTGTTTTTT. This encodes CASSGTGELFF.

This clonotype was found a few times. The V and J genes are TRBV10-1 and TRBJ1-2; 12 bases map to TRBD1. The CDR3 is made up of 16 amino acids. V dropped 5 bases and J dropped 7; count of bases not matched to a gene: 11. The V gene's germline CDR1 is WNHNN and CDR2 SYGVQD (reference sequence). CDR3 DNA sequence: TGCGCCAGCAGTCAATTCCGGGACAGGGGGCAGGTTGGCTACACCTTC. This translates into CASSQFRDRGQVGYTF.

The table lists this clonotype with many counts. The rearrangement joins TRBV7-9 to TRBJ2-7; D is unresolved. CDR1 is SEHNR, CDR2 FQNEAQ, per germline (reference sequence). The CDR3 contains 12 residues. V lost 6 bases to trimming and J lost 5 bases, with 11 bases between them. The CDR3 DNA is TGTGCCAGCAGGCTTGAGGATGACGAGCAGTACTTC. Its protein is CASRLEDDEQYF.

This clonotype was seen many times. The chain is built from TRBV27 and TRBJ2-1; unclear D gene. Per the germline V gene, CDR1 is MNHEY and CDR2 is SMNVEV (reference sequence). The V end was cut by 4 bases, the J end by 7 bases, with 14 bases between. This CDR3 contains 14 residues. CDR3 loop: CASSSPTKSNEQFF. The CDR3 DNA reads TGTGCCAGCAGTTCACCAACAAAGAGTAATGAGCAGTTCTTC.

This clonotype has at least ten counts. The CDR3 region has the DNA TGTGCCAGCTCACCACAGAGCGGAGCCCTCGACGAGCAGTACTTC. This codes for CASSPQSGALDEQYF. V is TRBV18 and J is TRBJ2-7, with a possible D match to TRBD2 (5 bases). Germline V CDR1 and CDR2: KGHSH, LQKENI. The CDR3 has 15 amino acids. The ends were cut back, 1 base at V and 5 bases at J, with 15 bases in the middle.

In this sample, this clonotype turned up many times. The chain uses TRBV7-6 and TRBJ2-7, with D hard to call. The CDR3 consists of 14 residues. Trimming stripped 2 bases from V and 0 bases from J, with 8 bases between. Germline V gene lookup returns CDR1 SGHVS and CDR2 FNYEAQ. As DNA, the CDR3 is TGTGCCAGCAGCTTAATGACTGACTCCTACGAGCAGTACTTC. Amino acid sequence: CASSLMTDSYEQYF.

This clonotype has ten or more counts. The chain employs TRBV5-1 and TRBJ2-1, with TRBD2 identical over 9 bases. CDR1 and CDR2 (germline): SGHRS, YFSETQ. The junction had 6 bases not matched to a gene; V was cut back by 0 bases and J by 5 bases. CDR3 length equals 16 residues. This CDR3 is CASSLAATSGNNEQFF. For the CDR3, the DNA is TGCGCCAGCAGCTTGGCCGCGACTAGCGGAAACAATGAGCAGTTCTTC.

This clonotype was seen at least ten times. The chain links TRBV4-2 to TRBJ1-4; D is uncertain. CDR1 and CDR2 from the germline V gene are LGHNA and YNFKEQ. V was pared by 6 bases and J by 11 bases, with 13 bases between. This CDR3 comprises 12 residues. The CDR3 nucleotides are TGTGCCAGCAGGGTTCCCGAGGGTAAACTGTTTTTT. This gives the protein CASRVPEGKLFF.

At least ten counts were recorded for this clonotype. The chain combines TRBV28 with TRBJ2-5; 7 bases are shared with TRBD1. Germline loops: CDR1 MDHEN, CDR2 SYDVKM. The CDR3 extends over 15 amino acids. Trimming removed 6 bases from V and 2 bases from J; junction bases left unmatched: 9. The CDR3 sequence: CASRKGTAQQETQYF. The CDR3 coding sequence is TGTGCCAGCAGGAAAGGGACAGCGCAGCAAGAGACCCAGTACTTC. Filled out from reference TRBV28 and TRBJ2-5, the complete variable domain reads DVKVTQSSRYLVKRTGEKVFLECVQDMDHENMFWYRQDPGLGLRLIYFSYDVKMKEKGDIPEGYSVSREKKERFSLILESASTNQTSMYLCASRKGTAQQETQYFGPGTRLLVL.

This clonotype was counted at least ten times. The chain joins TRBV12-3 or TRBV12-4 to TRBJ2-5, with 14 bases fitting TRBD2. The V segment lost 6 bases and the J segment 4 bases; nucleotides outside the gene matches: 19. This CDR3 is built from 20 residues. This CDR3 is CASRNSLPGTSGGPAETQYF. DNA for the CDR3: TGTGCCAGCAGAAACTCTCTCCCCGGGACTAGCGGGGGACCAGCAGAGACCCAGTACTTC.

This clonotype was counted only a few times. At one end, the junction sequence differs from germline, possibly due to a read error. The V gene is TRBV5-1, the J gene TRBJ2-1, with 16 bases identical to TRBD2. The CDR3 is 18 amino acids. CDR1 is SGHRS, CDR2 YFSETQ, per germline. The CDR3 is CASTLGLAGGGTYNEQFF. CDR3 DNA: TGCGCCAGCACCTTGGGACTAGCGGGAGGGGGGACCTACAATGAGCAGTTCTTC.